A selection of T cell receptor beta chains follows, all from one sample in a study of patients and donors after allogeneic stem cell transplantation. In TCRdb, the RT-PCR reads were re-called with MiXCR into one record per CDR3 protein. Of about 87,000 distinct CDR3 sequences in the sample, approximately 5% were seen once. The material sequenced was blood, either unsorted or a sorted T cell fraction (not recorded which). These receptors all stem from a human donor who was either an allogeneic HSCT recipient or a stem cell or donor lymphocyte infusion donor (not recorded which). It is not recorded whose cells these are; they may come from a transplant donor. CDR3s include the opening cysteine and the closing phenylalanine or tryptophan. Each record gives: J gene, V gene, clone size, CDR3 protein. The listing skips clone size in some rows; elsewhere it reads once, few, many or a size class.

TRBJ2-3	TRBV7-6	many	CASSLVVWTGSTDTQYF
TRBJ1-1	TRBV24-1	.	CATSDLGGNEAFF
TRBJ2-5	TRBV15	.	CATSKGALVGGETQYF
TRBJ1-6	TRBV13	many	CASSDRSGQGGSSYNSPLHF
TRBJ1-1	TRBV4-1	many	CASSRRSSGAPEAFF
TRBJ1-5	TRBV19	many	CASSTDRNQPQHF
TRBJ2-1	TRBV3-1	many	CASIQDPPRSSYNEQFF
TRBJ2-5	TRBV20-1	few	CSASLDRAETQYF
TRBJ2-5	TRBV9	.	CASSVAPTAQETQYF
TRBJ1-2	TRBV30	.	CAWTDRYNYGYTF
TRBJ2-1	TRBV2	.	CASSEGGAGRYNEQFF
TRBJ1-1	TRBV2	.	CASSEGGVGAFF
TRBJ2-5	TRBV18	many	CASSPLLLAGVDIEETQYF
TRBJ2-1	TRBV9	many	CASSVGPGGQLSSYNEQFF
TRBJ1-2	TRBV5-6	few	CASSLAWAVYGYTF
TRBJ1-2	TRBV20-1	.	CSTGRGYTF
TRBJ2-5	TRBV5-1	few	CASSLQSQAEETQYF
TRBJ2-7	TRBV7-2	medium-sized	CASSLSGGNSYEQYF
TRBJ1-2	TRBV19	.	CASGDGYGYTF
TRBJ2-3	TRBV20-1	.	CSAASNTQYF
TRBJ2-1	TRBV19	many	CASSIINYNEQFF